This entry lists 11 T cell receptor beta chains sequenced from one sample in a study of T cell repertoires in cytomegalovirus infection. TCRdb passed the reads through MiXCR, listing each CDR3 protein once. The sample shows fewer than 850,000 distinct CDR3 sequences, roughly 29% of them seen only once. Antigen specificity for these receptors is unknown. The source was cultured CD8+ T cells from PBMCs, collected from culture after CMV antigen stimulation. The receptor set was obtained from a human donor in good health (CMV status not recorded). Some clones in this sample may be carry-over from other donors' samples.

The J gene is TRBJ1-5, the V gene TRBV11-2, with D perhaps matching TRBD1 (5 bases). The length of the CDR3 is 14 residues. Germline V gives CDR1 SGHAT, CDR2 FQNNGV. Deletions cut 1 base from V and 9 bases from J, with 13 bases between. The CDR3 bases are TGTGCCAGCAGCTTAGCCGGGGCCAAACGGCCCCAGCATTTT. Translating gives CASSLAGAKRPQHF.

The chain employs TRBV7-9 and TRBJ2-1; 7 bases match TRBD2. Germline V lookup: CDR1 SEHNR, CDR2 FQNEAQ (reference sequence). CDR3 length: 15 amino acids. Trimming cost V 5 bases and J 5 bases; bases outside gene matches: 9. The CDR3 bases are TGTGCCAGCAGCCCCCTTCAGCGGGACCACAATGAGCAGTTCTTC. Amino acids: CASSPLQRDHNEQFF.

The chain couples TRBV19 to TRBJ1-2; D possibly corresponds to TRBD1 (5 bases). CDR3 length: 13 amino acids. CDR1 is LNHDA, CDR2 SQIVND, per germline (reference sequence). V was pared by 10 bases and J by 5 bases, with 17 bases between. CDR3 DNA: TGTGCCACTACTGGGGACGGTGAATATGGCTACACCTTC. Protein sequence: CATTGDGEYGYTF.

Worth noting for this clonotype: With a much larger clone just one base away, this may be a read error. The chain is built from TRBV7-4 and TRBJ1-3; 9 bases agree with TRBD1. This CDR3 has 16 amino acids. Germline V lookup: CDR1 SGHVT, CDR2 SQSDAQ. The CDR3 DNA follows: TGTACCAGCAGCTTATACGGACAGGGGCCTGGAAACACCATATATTTT. This codes for CTSSLYGQGPGNTIYF.

The chain uses TRBV7-9 and TRBJ2-5, with D possibly being TRBD2 (6 bases). V lost 5 bases and J 2 bases, leaving 12 bases between the germline ends. CDR1 is SEHNR, CDR2 FQNEAQ, per germline (reference sequence). CDR3 length equals 14 residues. The CDR3, as DNA: TGTGCCAGCAGCACGGGGACTGAGCAAGAGACCCAGTACTTC. As protein: CASSTGTEQETQYF.

In this sample, this clonotype turned up a few times. This chain joins TRBV7-9 and TRBJ1-4; possibly TRBD1 for D (6 bases). The CDR3 length is 18 residues. V lost 5 bases, J lost 0 bases, and 19 bases lay in between. Germline V gives CDR1 SEHNR, CDR2 FQNEAQ (reference sequence). CDR3 sequence (DNA): TGTGCCAGCAGCCTATGGGACATACGACCCGCAACTAATGAAAAACTGTTTTTT. Translation: CASSLWDIRPATNEKLFF.

This clonotype was observed a few times. The J gene is TRBJ1-2, the V gene TRBV11-2, with D possibly being TRBD1 (5 bases). The ends were cut back, 5 bases at V and 6 bases at J, with 19 bases in the middle. CDR3 length equals 15 residues. Germline CDR1 is SGHAT and CDR2 is FQNNGV. The CDR3: CASSPHRSQGHGYTF. The CDR3, as DNA: TGTGCCAGCAGCCCCCATAGGTCGCAGGGACATGGCTACACCTTC.

CDR3 in amino acids: CSARDLKAGTSGGVVNEQFF. As DNA, the CDR3 is TGCAGTGCTAGAGATTTAAAAGCAGGGACTAGCGGGGGAGTCGTAAATGAGCAGTTCTTC. V is TRBV20-1 and J is TRBJ2-1, with 14 bases fitting TRBD2. CDR1 DFQATT and CDR2 SNEGSKA come from the germline V gene (reference sequence). Losses at the gene ends were 0 bases for V and 7 bases for J; bases not matched to a gene: 17. The CDR3 consists of 20 residues.

This chain connects TRBV3-1 to TRBJ2-7, with D perhaps TRBD1 (6 bases). The CDR3 spans 14 residues. Germline V CDR1 and CDR2: LGHDT, YNNKEL (reference sequence). Deletions cut 1 base from V and 0 bases from J, with 7 bases between. The CDR3 reads CASSQVDSSYEQYF. The CDR3 DNA sequence: TGTGCCAGCAGCCAAGTGGACAGCTCCTACGAGCAGTACTTC.

This rearrangement joins TRBV5-6 to TRBJ2-7; D gene unclear. This CDR3 comprises 13 residues. Germline V gene lookup returns CDR1 SGHDT and CDR2 YYEEEE. The germline V and J ends were trimmed by 1 base and 2 bases, with 7 bases remaining between them. Written as DNA, the CDR3 is TGTGCCAGCAGCTTGAACAGCCCCTACGAGCAGTACGTC. Translated: CASSLNSPYEQYV.

This clonotype was counted only a few times. CDR3 sequence reads: CASSPSQAPETQYF. The CDR3 coding sequence is TGTGCCAGCTCACCATCCCAGGCCCCAGAGACCCAGTACTTC. The V and J genes are TRBV18 and TRBJ2-5; D unresolved. Trimming removed 2 bases from V and 4 bases from J, with 11 bases in between. The CDR3 totals 14 residues. CDR1 is KGHSH and CDR2 is LQKENI in the germline V gene. The full variable domain, rest sourced from reference TRBV18 and TRBJ2-5, is NAGVMQNPRHLVRRRGQEARLRCSPMKGHSHVYWYRQLPEEGLKFMVYLQKENIIDESGMPKERFSAEFPKEGPSILRIQQVVRGDSAAYFCASSPSQAPETQYFGPGTRLLVL.